These 7 T cell receptor beta chains were sequenced from one sample in a study of molecular identifiers for immune sequencing clone quantification (dated by TCRdb to 2016 to 2018). Receptor amplification or capture employed PCR. The sequencer listed for this sample is NextSeq 500. The public reads were reprocessed in TCRdb via fastp at Q25 and MiXCR, keeping in-frame beta chains. Every entry covers one CDR3 protein and lists the most common genes and DNA from its rows. Across this sample there are about 510,000 distinct CDR3 sequences, with around 23% seen only once. Roughly 0.77% of the sample goes to the ten largest clones. Specimen: naive CD8+ T cells from blood, with Jurkat cell RNA spiked in. Taken with the paper, the label for cell subset or site translates to: FACS-sorted CD8+CD4-CCR7+CD45RA+ naive T cells. These receptors all come from a human donor in good health. Some libraries in this study had Jurkat cell RNA spiked in.

The rearrangement links TRBV2 to TRBJ2-6, with TRBD1 matching 9 bases. This CDR3 has 17 amino acids. Germline loops: CDR1 SNHLY, CDR2 FYNNEI. V lost 6 bases, J lost 0 bases, and 6 bases stayed unmatched. CDR3 in amino acids: CASSRDRDYSGANVLTF. The CDR3 nucleotides are TGTGCCAGCAGCAGGGACAGGGACTACTCTGGGGCCAACGTCCTGACTTTC.

Comment on this clonotype: Germline is not matched at one junction end, which may reflect a read error. CDR3 residues: CPSSGSPRGGGYEQYF. The CDR3 DNA is TGTCCCAGCAGCGGATCGCCCAGGGGAGGAGGTTACGAGCAGTACTTC. This chain uses TRBV7-9 with TRBJ2-7; D is perhaps TRBD1 or TRBD2 (6 bases each). Germline V gene data show CDR1 as SEHNR and CDR2 as FQNEAQ (reference sequence). CDR3 length equals 16 residues. The full variable domain, completed using reference TRBV7-9 and TRBJ2-7, is DTGVSQNPRHKITKRGQNVTFRCDPISEHNRLYWYRQTLGQGPEFLTYFQNEAQLEKSRLLSDRFSAERPKGSFSTLEIQRTEQGDSAMYLCPSSGSPRGGGYEQYFGPGTRLTVT.

As to this clonotype: Since a much larger clone is just one base distant, this may be a read error. The rearrangement links TRBV29-1 to TRBJ1-2; D unclear. This CDR3 has 11 residues. Germline V gene lookup returns CDR1 SQVTM and CDR2 ANQGSEA. Here the CDR3 DNA reads TGCAGCGTTGCAGCCTCTCTTGGCTGCACCTTC. Protein product: CSVAASLGCTF.

The chain is built from TRBV9 and TRBJ2-3; 9 nucleotides agree with TRBD1. CDR3 length: 14 amino acids. The germline CDR1 and CDR2 sequences are SGDLS and YYNGEE. V dropped 5 bases and J dropped 5; count of bases not matched to a gene: 6. CDR3 sequence: CASSSQGALDTQYF. The CDR3 nucleotides read TGTGCCAGCAGTTCACAGGGGGCATTAGATACGCAGTATTTT.

The chain carries TRBV7-2 and TRBJ2-7; tentatively, D is TRBD1 (6 bases). This CDR3 comprises 14 residues. Germline V CDR1 and CDR2: SGHTA, FQGNSA. The V end was cut by 6 bases, the J end by 0 bases, with 12 bases between. The CDR3 here is CASSETGTSYEQYF. DNA of the CDR3: TGTGCCAGCAGTGAGACAGGAACCTCCTACGAGCAGTACTTC.

This clonotype showed up just a few times. The chain joins TRBV4-3 to TRBJ2-3; no reliable D call. Germline loops: CDR1 LGHNA, CDR2 YSLEER. The CDR3 is made up of 15 amino acids. CDR3 in amino acids: CASSLKLGNTDTQYF. In DNA form, the CDR3 reads TGCGCTAGCTCGCTTAAGTTAGGGAACACAGATACGCAGTATTTT.

This clonotype was found many times. The chain uses TRBV7-2 and TRBJ2-3; 7 nucleotides line up with TRBD2. The CDR3 runs to 16 residues. V lost 5 bases, J lost 4 bases, and 12 bases stayed unmatched. The germline V gene has CDR1 SGHTA and CDR2 FQGNSA. The CDR3 spells CASSPARTRTSDTQYF. Here the CDR3 DNA reads TGTGCCAGCAGCCCGGCCAGGACTAGGACCTCAGATACGCAGTATTTT.